A single sample is the source of the 8 T cell receptor beta chains below, sequenced in a study of PD-1 blockade in classical Hodgkin lymphoma (dated by TCRdb to about 2020). The receptor library was made with the immunoSEQ multiplex PCR assay. Sourced from immuneACCESS, this table was stored by TCRdb with only in-frame sequences that have V and J called. A share of the clones is absent; for the studies checked, an unresolved V gene accounts for under half, and the remainder has no known explanation. The sample includes 22,000 or so clones, with 80% observed a single time. 15% to 20% of the sample is held by the ten biggest clonotypes. This specimen's time point label, per the study, means: cycle 2 day 1 (C2D1) of nivolumab. Relapse after autologous stem cell transplantation had occurred in all trial patients, and cohorts A, B and C were distinguished by prior brentuximab vedotin exposure. Specimen: peripheral blood mononuclear cells (PBMCs), collected before the second cycle of nivolumab. These TCRs come from a human donor with classical Hodgkin lymphoma.

This clone was found once. The chain combines TRBV5-1 with TRBJ1-1, with 7 bases identical to TRBD1. J was trimmed by 3 bases and V by 5 bases; bases with no gene match: 10. The CDR3 length is 15 residues. Germline V gene lookup returns CDR1 SGHRS and CDR2 YFSETQ. This CDR3 is CASRALTGKDTEAFF. In DNA, the CDR3 is TGCGCCAGCAGAGCCCTGACAGGGAAGGACACTGAAGCTTTCTTT.

There are a few counts of this clone. The rearrangement uses TRBV7-2 and TRBJ2-1; D unresolved. Per germline, CDR1 SGHTA and CDR2 FQGNSA. The CDR3 is 13 amino acids. Trimming removed 5 bases from V and 5 bases from J, with 10 bases in between. CDR3 in DNA: TGTGCCAGCAGCCTACCAGTCCACAATGAGCAGTTCTTC. It yields the protein CASSLPVHNEQFF.

The chain employs TRBV5-1 and TRBJ2-7; either TRBD1 or TRBD2 may fit D (5 bases each). The CDR3 has 17 amino acids. Per the germline V gene, CDR1 is SGHRS and CDR2 is YFSETQ. Trimming shortened V by 0 bases and J by 0 bases, and 16 bases separated the two germline ends. CDR3 DNA: TGCGCCAGCAGCTTGGAACCCTCGGGGCGGGTCTCCTACGAGCAGTACTTC. Its translation is CASSLEPSGRVSYEQYF.

In its sample, this clone was seen once. V usage is TRBV11-1 and J usage is TRBJ2-3; D is undetermined. Germline assignment: CDR1 SGHAT and CDR2 FQDESV (reference sequence). The CDR3 totals 14 residues. Trimming took 3 bases from V and 5 from J, leaving 12 bases between them. The CDR3 nucleotides read TGTGCCAGCAGCTTGGTACAGAAAGGAGATACGCAGTATTTT. Translating it yields CASSLVQKGDTQYF.

The chain combines TRBV5-4 with TRBJ1-4; D ambiguous. Germline V lookup: CDR1 SGHNT, CDR2 YYREEE (reference sequence). The ends were cut back, 6 bases at V and 2 bases at J, with 17 bases in the middle. This CDR3 has 16 residues. CDR3 region: CASTYGRGTTNEKLFF. CDR3 nucleotides: TGTGCCAGCACCTACGGACGGGGAACGACTAATGAAAAACTGTTTTTT.

The chain uses TRBV15 and TRBJ2-6; D remains unclear. V was trimmed by 5 bases and J by 4 bases, leaving 15 bases between them. The CDR3 runs 16 residues. From germline, CDR1 is LNHNV and CDR2 YYDKDF (reference sequence). The CDR3 region has the DNA TGTGCCACCAGCTCCCTAGGTTTACGCGGGGCCAACGTCCTGACTTTC. Translation gives CATSSLGLRGANVLTF.

The genes are TRBV2 and TRBJ2-1; 9 bases line up with TRBD2. This CDR3 has 14 residues. With V trimmed by 4 bases and J by 5 bases, 3 bases remained unmatched. The germline gives CDR1 SNHLY, CDR2 FYNNEI. Here the CDR3 reads CASSVSSGDNEQFF. CDR3 DNA: TGTGCCAGCAGTGTTTCTAGCGGGGACAATGAGCAGTTCTTC.

The chain employs TRBV10-2 and TRBJ2-7, with D tentatively TRBD1 (5 bases). Germline CDR1 is WSHSY and CDR2 is SAAADI. The CDR3 is 16 amino acids. Trimming took 5 bases from V and 4 from J, leaving 21 bases between them. CDR3 coding DNA: TGCGCCAGCAGTTCAAGAACTCAGGGAATGGTGTACGAGCAGTACTTC. This translates into CASSSRTQGMVYEQYF.